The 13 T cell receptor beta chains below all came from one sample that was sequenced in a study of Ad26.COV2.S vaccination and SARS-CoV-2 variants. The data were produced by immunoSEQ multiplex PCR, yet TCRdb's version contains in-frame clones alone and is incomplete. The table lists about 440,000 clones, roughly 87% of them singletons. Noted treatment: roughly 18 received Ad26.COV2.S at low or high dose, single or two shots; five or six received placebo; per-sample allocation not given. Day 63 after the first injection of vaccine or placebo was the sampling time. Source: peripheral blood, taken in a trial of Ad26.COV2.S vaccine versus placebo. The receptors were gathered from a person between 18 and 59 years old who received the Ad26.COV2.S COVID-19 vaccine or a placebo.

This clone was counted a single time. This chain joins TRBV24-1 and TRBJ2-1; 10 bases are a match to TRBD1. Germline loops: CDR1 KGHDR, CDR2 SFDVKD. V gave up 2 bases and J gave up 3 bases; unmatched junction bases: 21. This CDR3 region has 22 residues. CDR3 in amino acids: CATSDYPLGGTGADLDYNEQFF. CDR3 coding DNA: TGTGCCACCAGTGATTACCCCCTGGGCGGGACAGGGGCGGACTTGGACTACAATGAGCAGTTCTTC.

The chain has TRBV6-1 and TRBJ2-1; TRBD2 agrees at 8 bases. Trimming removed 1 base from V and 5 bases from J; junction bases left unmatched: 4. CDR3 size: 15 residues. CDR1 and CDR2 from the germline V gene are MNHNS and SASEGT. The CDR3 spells CASSEGLAPHNEQFF. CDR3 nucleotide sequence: TGTGCCAGCAGTGAAGGACTAGCGCCACACAATGAGCAGTTCTTC.

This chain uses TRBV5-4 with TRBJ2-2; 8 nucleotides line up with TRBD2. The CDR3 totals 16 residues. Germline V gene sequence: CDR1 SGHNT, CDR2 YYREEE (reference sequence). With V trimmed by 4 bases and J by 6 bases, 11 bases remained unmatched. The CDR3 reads CASSTPSPGGPGELFF. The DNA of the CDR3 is TGTGCCAGCAGCACCCCTAGCCCGGGAGGGCCCGGGGAGCTGTTTTTT.

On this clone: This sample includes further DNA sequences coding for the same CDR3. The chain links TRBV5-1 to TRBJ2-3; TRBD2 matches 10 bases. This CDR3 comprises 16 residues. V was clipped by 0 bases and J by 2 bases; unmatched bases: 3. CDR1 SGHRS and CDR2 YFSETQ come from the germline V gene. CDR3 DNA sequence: TGCGCCAGCAGCTTGGGAGGACTAGCGGACACAGATACGCAGTATTTT. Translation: CASSLGGLADTDTQYF.

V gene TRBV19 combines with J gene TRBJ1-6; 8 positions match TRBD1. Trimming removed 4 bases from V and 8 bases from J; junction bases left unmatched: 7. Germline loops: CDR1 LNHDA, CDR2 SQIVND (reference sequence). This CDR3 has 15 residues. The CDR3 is CASSTRDRWDSPLHF. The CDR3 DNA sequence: TGTGCCAGTAGTACCCGGGACAGGTGGGATTCACCCCTCCACTTT.

CDR3 nucleotide sequence: TGTGCCAGCAGCCCAGGGGTCGGCGAAGCTTTCTTT. Residues: CASSPGVGEAFF. This sequence joins TRBV7-2 and TRBJ1-1; D perhaps matches TRBD1 (6 bases). Trimming stripped 5 bases from V and 8 bases from J, with 12 bases between. Germline CDR1 reads SGHTA; CDR2 reads FQGNSA. This CDR3 is built from 12 residues.

The CDR3 coding sequence is TGCAGCGTTAGACAGGTAGGAAACACTGAAGCTTTCTTT. This gives the protein CSVRQVGNTEAFF. The chain combines TRBV29-1 with TRBJ1-1, with D perhaps matching TRBD1 (6 bases). The V and J ends lost 5 bases and 2 bases respectively, with 12 bases between them. Germline V gene lookup returns CDR1 SQVTM and CDR2 ANQGSEA. The CDR3 has 13 amino acids.

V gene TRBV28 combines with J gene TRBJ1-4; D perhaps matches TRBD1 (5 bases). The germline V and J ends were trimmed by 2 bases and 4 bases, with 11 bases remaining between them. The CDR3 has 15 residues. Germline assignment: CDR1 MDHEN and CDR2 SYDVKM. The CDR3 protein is CASSLGTFFNEKLFF. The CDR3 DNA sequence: TGTGCCAGCAGTTTAGGGACCTTTTTTAATGAAAAACTGTTTTTT.

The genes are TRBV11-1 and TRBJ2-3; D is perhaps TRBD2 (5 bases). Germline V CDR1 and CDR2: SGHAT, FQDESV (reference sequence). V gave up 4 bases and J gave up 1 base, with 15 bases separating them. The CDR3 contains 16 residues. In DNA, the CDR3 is TGTGCCAGCAGCTCAGAGGGTGCCTCTCGCACAGATACGCAGTATTTT. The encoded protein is CASSSEGASRTDTQYF.

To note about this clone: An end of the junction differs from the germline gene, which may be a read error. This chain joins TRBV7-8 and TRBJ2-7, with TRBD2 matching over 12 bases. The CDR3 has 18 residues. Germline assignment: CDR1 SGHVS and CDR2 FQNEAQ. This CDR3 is CASILPASGRAQFYEQYF. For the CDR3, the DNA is TGTGCCAGCATCTTACCCGCTAGCGGGAGGGCACAATTCTACGAGCAGTACTTC.

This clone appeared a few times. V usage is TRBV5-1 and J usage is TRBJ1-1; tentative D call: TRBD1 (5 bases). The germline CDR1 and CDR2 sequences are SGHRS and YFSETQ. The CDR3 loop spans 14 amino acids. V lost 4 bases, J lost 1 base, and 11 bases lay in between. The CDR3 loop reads CASSHDSRNTEAFF. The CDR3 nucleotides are TGCGCCAGCAGCCACGACAGCCGGAACACTGAAGCTTTCTTT.

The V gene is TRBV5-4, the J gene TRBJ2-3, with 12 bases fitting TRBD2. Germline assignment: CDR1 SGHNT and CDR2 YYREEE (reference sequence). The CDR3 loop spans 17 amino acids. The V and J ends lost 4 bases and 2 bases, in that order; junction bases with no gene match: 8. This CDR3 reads CASSPTPSGRATDTQYF. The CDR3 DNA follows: TGTGCCAGCAGCCCTACCCCTAGCGGGAGGGCCACAGATACGCAGTATTTT.

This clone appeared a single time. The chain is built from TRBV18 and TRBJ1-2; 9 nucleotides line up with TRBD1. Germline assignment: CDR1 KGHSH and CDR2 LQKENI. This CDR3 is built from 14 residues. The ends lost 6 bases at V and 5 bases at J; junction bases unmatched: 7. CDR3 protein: CASSRRQGEYGYTF. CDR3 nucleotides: TGTGCCAGCTCCCGGAGACAGGGGGAGTATGGCTACACCTTC.